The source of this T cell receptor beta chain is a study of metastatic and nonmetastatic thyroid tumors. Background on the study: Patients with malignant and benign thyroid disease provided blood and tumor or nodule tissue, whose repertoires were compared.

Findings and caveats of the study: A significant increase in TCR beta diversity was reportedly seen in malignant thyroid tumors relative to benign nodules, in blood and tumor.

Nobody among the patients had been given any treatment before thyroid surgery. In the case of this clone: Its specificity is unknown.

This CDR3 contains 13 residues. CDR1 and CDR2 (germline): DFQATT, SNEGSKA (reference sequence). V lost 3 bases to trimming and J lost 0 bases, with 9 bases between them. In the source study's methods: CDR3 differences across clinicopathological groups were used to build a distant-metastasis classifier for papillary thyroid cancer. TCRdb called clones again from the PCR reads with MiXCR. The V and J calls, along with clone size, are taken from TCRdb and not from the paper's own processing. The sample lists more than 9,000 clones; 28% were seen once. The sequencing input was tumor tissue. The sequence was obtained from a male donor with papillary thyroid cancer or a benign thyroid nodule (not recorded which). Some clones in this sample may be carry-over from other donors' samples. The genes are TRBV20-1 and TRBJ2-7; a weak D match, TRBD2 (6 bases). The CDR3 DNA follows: TGCAGTGCTAGGCGGAGGGGCTCCTACGAGCAGTACTTC. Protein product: CSARRRGSYEQYF.